These 14 T cell receptor beta chains were sequenced from one sample in a study of blood T cells in healthy people across ages. Using a J-beta primer mix together with a sample-barcoded 5' primer, a second PCR was run for roughly 7 to 11 cycles. In TCRdb, the 5' RACE reads were re-called with MiXCR into one record per CDR3 protein. Among 600,000 to 850,000 distinct CDR3 sequences listed, 20% to 25% were seen once. This same sample was also part of a study on T cells of mothers and their children.

The sequencing sample was made of blood. The receptors shown here come from a boy aged 5-17 years in good health.

Remarks on this clonotype: One junction end does not reproduce the germline sequence, and a read error may be involved. V usage is TRBV11-3 and J usage is TRBJ1-2; D perhaps matches TRBD1 (5 bases). The CDR3 runs to 13 residues. CDR1 and CDR2 from the germline V gene are SGHNT and YENEEA. CDR3 nucleotides: TGTGCCAGCAGCCTTTCAGAGGGTCGGGGCTACAGCTTC. This encodes CASSLSEGRGYSF.

The chain employs TRBV6-5 and TRBJ2-5; TRBD2 matches 9 bases. Near its end, the DNA agrees better with TRBJ2-7, so the J call may be wrong. Germline lookup yields CDR1 MNHEY and CDR2 SVGAGI. The CDR3 loop spans 14 amino acids. CDR3 in DNA: TGTGCCAGCAGTTCTGTAGCGGGAGACTACGAGCAGTACTTC. Its translation: CASSSVAGDYEQYF.

Here the CDR3 reads CASSPPRDSYEQYF. The CDR3 DNA reads as TGTGCCAGCAGCCCACCTAGGGACTCCTACGAGCAGTACTTC. This chain joins TRBV9 and TRBJ2-1; D not resolved. The J call may be wrong; the DNA end is better matched by TRBJ2-7. The CDR3 consists of 14 residues. The germline CDR1 and CDR2 sequences are SGDLS and YYNGEE.

On this clonotype itself: The junction departs from the called germline gene at one end, perhaps through a read error. The chain is built from TRBV12-3 or TRBV12-4 and TRBJ2-5; D gene ambiguous. This CDR3 spans 13 amino acids. The CDR3 DNA reads TGTACCAGCAGTTTATCCGCGCAAGAGACCCAGTACTTC. As protein: CTSSLSAQETQYF.

This clonotype was seen a few times. The chain uses TRBV10-3 and TRBJ1-2, with 8 bases fitting TRBD1. CDR1 is ENHRY and CDR2 is SYGVKD in the germline V gene. The ends lost 3 bases at V and 5 bases at J; junction bases unmatched: 2. This CDR3 region has 13 residues. The CDR3 coding sequence is TGTGCCATCAGTGACCAGGGGGCGTATGGCTACACCTTC. Translating it yields CAISDQGAYGYTF.

This chain joins TRBV15 and TRBJ2-6, with D unresolved. The CDR3 has 14 amino acids. CDR1 is LNHNV, CDR2 YYDKDF, per germline (reference sequence). The V and J ends lost 5 bases and 4 bases respectively, with 9 bases between them. CDR3 nucleotides: TGTGCCACCAGCGTATCCGGGGGGGCCAACGTCCTGACTTTC. This sequence encodes CATSVSGGANVLTF. Based on the CDR3 plus reference TRBV15 and TRBJ2-6, the full variable domain is DAMVIQNPRYQVTQFGKPVTLSCSQTLNHNVMYWYQQKSSQAPKLLFHYYDKDFNNEADTPDNFQSRRPNTSFCFLDIRSPGLGDTAMYLCATSVSGGANVLTFGAGSRLTVL.

The chain couples TRBV7-9 to TRBJ2-7; 8 bases match TRBD1. Unmatched junction bases numbered 22, after V lost 8 bases and J lost 4 bases. The germline gives CDR1 SEHNR, CDR2 FQNEAQ (reference sequence). CDR3 size: 18 residues. The CDR3 sequence is CASPPHRGERVLSYEQYF. CDR3 nucleotide sequence: TGTGCCAGCCCCCCCCACAGGGGGGAAAGGGTCCTTTCTTACGAGCAGTACTTC.

This clonotype was counted only a few times. The chain links TRBV7-3 to TRBJ2-5; D gene uncertain. The V end was cut by 4 bases, the J end by 1 base, with 7 bases between. This CDR3 region has 13 residues. Germline V lookup: CDR1 SGHTA, CDR2 FQGTGA. The CDR3 nucleotides are TGTGCCAGCAGCTCAGTGGGCCAAGAGACCCAGTACTTC. Its translation: CASSSVGQETQYF.

This clonotype was recorded a few times. CDR3 sequence (DNA): TGTGCCAGCAGCCCAACGATGGAACACTCCTACGAGCAGTACTTC. Protein: CASSPTMEHSYEQYF. V and J are TRBV4-2 and TRBJ2-7; the D is unclear. Trimming removed 4 bases at V and 0 bases at J, with 13 bases between. The CDR3 sequence is 15 residues long. Germline V gene sequence: CDR1 LGHNA, CDR2 YNFKEQ.

The CDR3 region is CASSPGGEHYGYTF. CDR3 sequence (DNA): TGCGCCAGCAGCCCTGGCGGGGAACACTATGGCTACACCTTC. The chain employs TRBV5-1 and TRBJ1-2; no definite D call. Germline CDR1 reads SGHRS; CDR2 reads YFSETQ. V was shortened by 4 bases and J by 3 bases, with 13 bases between the two germline ends. This CDR3 comprises 14 residues.

CDR3 nucleotide sequence: TGTGCCAGCAGCTTAGTGATGAATACGCAGTATTTT. This gives the protein CASSLVMNTQYF. The chain joins TRBV7-2 to TRBJ2-3; D is uncertain. Looked up from germline, CDR1 is SGHTA and CDR2 is FQGNSA. With 1 base removed from V and 7 bases from J, the gap between germline ends came to 6 bases. The CDR3 contains 12 residues.

The table lists this clonotype with a few counts. The chain links TRBV27 to TRBJ2-3, with D tentatively TRBD2 (5 bases). The CDR3 consists of 16 residues. Trimming took off 5 bases at V and 0 bases at J, with 15 bases between the two ends. Germline V gives CDR1 MNHEY, CDR2 SMNVEV (reference sequence). The chain's CDR3 is CASSVFGESSTDTQYF. As DNA, the CDR3 is TGTGCCAGCAGTGTTTTCGGGGAGTCTAGCACAGATACGCAGTATTTT.

The rearrangement joins TRBV4-2 to TRBJ1-5, with TRBD1 as a possible D gene (6 bases). From germline, CDR1 is LGHNA and CDR2 YNFKEQ. This CDR3 spans 15 amino acids. The ends were cut back, 0 bases at V and 1 base at J, with 7 bases in the middle. DNA for the CDR3: TGTGCCAGCAGCCAAGAAGGACAGAGCAATCAGCCCCAGCATTTT. Translating it yields CASSQEGQSNQPQHF.

This clonotype was picked up a small number of times. The chain employs TRBV2 and TRBJ1-1, with a weak D call TRBD1 (5 bases). Germline CDR1 and CDR2: SNHLY and FYNNEI. Trimming took 8 bases from V and 3 from J, leaving 19 bases between them. The CDR3 has 15 amino acids. CDR3 coding DNA: TGTGCCAGCGTTCCGTGGAGGGGTGGCGACACTGAAGCTTTCTTT. Its protein product is CASVPWRGGDTEAFF. The variable domain in full, with the rest retrieved from reference TRBV2 and TRBJ1-1, is EPEVTQTPSHQVTQMGQEVILRCVPISNHLYFYWYRQILGQKVEFLVSFYNNEISEKSEIFDDQFSVERPDGSNFTLKIRSTKLEDSAMYFCASVPWRGGDTEAFFGQGTRLTVV.